This T cell receptor (beta chain) comes out of a study of T-cell reconstitution after alpha-beta-depleted transplantation in children. The authors prepared the TCRbeta library with unique molecular identifiers. TCRdb used MiXCR to reprocess the PCR reads, holding one entry per CDR3 protein. The sample shows about 500,000 distinct CDR3 sequences, over 25% of them seen only once. The TCR was taken from a human donor who donated a stem cell graft to a child with aplastic anemia. The sample was PBMCs from the stem cell graft donor, taken from the stem cell graft.

The CDR3, as DNA: TGTGCCACCAGCAGAGATCCTCCGGGACTAGCGACTTACAATGAGCAGTTCTTC. It codes for CATSRDPPGLATYNEQFF. V and J are TRBV15 and TRBJ2-1; TRBD2 matches at 10 bases. The germline CDR1 and CDR2 sequences are LNHNV and YYDKDF (reference sequence). The CDR3 has 18 amino acids. V gave up 0 bases and J gave up 4 bases; unmatched junction bases: 9.